The 10 T cell receptor beta chains reported below all come from one sample, sequenced in a study of Tregs in tolerant kidney transplant recipients. Sequencing was performed with immunoSEQ multiplex PCR; in TCRdb, only in-frame clones are kept and a portion is missing. The table lists about 88,000 clones, just over 90% of them singletons. The source material was CD8+ T cells from blood. These receptors all stem from a human donor in good health.

The chain uses TRBV29-1 and TRBJ2-5; TRBD2 might be the D (6 bases). V lost 4 bases, J lost 0 bases, and 12 bases lay in between. CDR3 length: 14 amino acids. Germline V gene sequence: CDR1 SQVTM, CDR2 ANQGSEA. The CDR3 bases are TGCAGCGTTGGTGATGGGGGGTACCAAGAGACCCAGTACTTC. Translated, it gives CSVGDGGYQETQYF.

The genes are TRBV6-6 and TRBJ2-7; 8 positions match TRBD2. J lost 3 bases, V lost 5 bases, and 12 bases had no gene match. The CDR3 runs 16 residues. Looked up from germline, CDR1 is MNHNY and CDR2 is SVGAGI (reference sequence). CDR3 DNA: TGTGCCAGCAGTCCCCCGTCGGGACTAGAAGTCTACGAGCAGTACTTC. This encodes CASSPPSGLEVYEQYF.

The rearrangement joins TRBV10-3 to TRBJ2-7; 9 bases map to TRBD1. Germline V lookup: CDR1 ENHRY, CDR2 SYGVKD. The ends lost 11 bases at V and 3 bases at J; junction bases unmatched: 8. The CDR3 length is 13 residues. The CDR3 spells CAVGSGQGYEQYF. The CDR3 DNA sequence: TGTGCCGTCGGCTCGGGACAGGGCTACGAGCAGTACTTC.

The chain joins TRBV15 to TRBJ1-2, with D uncertain. The CDR3 length is 14 residues. Deletions cut 0 bases from V and 5 bases from J, with 10 bases between. Germline V CDR1 and CDR2: LNHNV, YYDKDF (reference sequence). CDR3 bases: TGTGCCACCAGCAGAGATCTCGACAAGTATGGCTACACCTTC. Its translation is CATSRDLDKYGYTF.

The chain has TRBV30 and TRBJ1-5; D is uncertain. In germline, CDR1 is GTSNPN, CDR2 SVGIG (reference sequence). Trimming left V 0 bases short and J 4 bases short, with 7 bases between. The CDR3 contains 13 residues. The CDR3 DNA is TGTGCCTGGAGTGTGGAACAGAATCAGCCCCAGCATTTT. This translates into CAWSVEQNQPQHF.

The chain uses TRBV19 and TRBJ1-1; 7 bases are shared with TRBD1. Germline CDR1 is LNHDA and CDR2 is SQIVND (reference sequence). V dropped 3 bases and J dropped 0; count of bases not matched to a gene: 4. This CDR3 contains 15 residues. Written as DNA, the CDR3 is TGTGCCAGTAGTATCCCCGACAGGGTGAACACTGAAGCTTTCTTT. It yields the protein CASSIPDRVNTEAFF. The full variable domain, completed using reference TRBV19 and TRBJ1-1, is DGGITQSPKYLFRKEGQNVTLSCEQNLNHDAMYWYRQDPGQGLRLIYYSQIVNDFQKGDIAEGYSVSREKKESFPLTVTSAQKNPTAFYLCASSIPDRVNTEAFFGQGTRLTVV.

This sequence joins TRBV6-1 and TRBJ1-1; D not certain. With 8 bases removed from V and 1 base from J, the gap between germline ends came to 17 bases. Germline loops: CDR1 MNHNS, CDR2 SASEGT. This CDR3 is 15 amino acids long. CDR3 in amino acids: CASPEPADSNTEAFF. Written as DNA, the CDR3 is TGTGCCAGCCCAGAACCCGCGGACTCGAACACTGAAGCTTTCTTT.

The genes are TRBV11-2 and TRBJ2-5, with TRBD1 matching 7 bases. The germline CDR1 and CDR2 sequences are SGHAT and FQNNGV. The CDR3 covers 15 residues. V shed 6 bases, J shed 0 bases, and the junction held 7 bases outside the gene matches. CDR3 bases: TGTGCCAGCAGTAGGACGACAGGGTACCAAGAGACCCAGTACTTC. Residues: CASSRTTGYQETQYF.

The chain recombines TRBV19 with TRBJ2-4; TRBD1 agrees at 7 bases. Germline V lookup: CDR1 LNHDA, CDR2 SQIVND (reference sequence). With 7 bases clipped from V and 3 bases from J, the junction kept 6 bases outside the gene matches. The CDR3 is 14 amino acids. The chain's CDR3 is CASTPDRDKNIQYF. As DNA, the CDR3 is TGTGCCAGTACTCCCGACAGGGACAAAAACATTCAGTACTTC.

The rearrangement links TRBV7-9 to TRBJ2-7, with 8 bases that match TRBD2. Germline CDR1 is SEHNR and CDR2 is FQNEAQ (reference sequence). The CDR3 runs 14 residues. Germline trimming cut 5 bases from V and 4 bases from J; bases unmatched to any gene: 7. The chain's CDR3 is CASSPSGLAYEQYF. CDR3 sequence (DNA): TGTGCCAGCAGCCCATCCGGACTAGCTTACGAGCAGTACTTC.